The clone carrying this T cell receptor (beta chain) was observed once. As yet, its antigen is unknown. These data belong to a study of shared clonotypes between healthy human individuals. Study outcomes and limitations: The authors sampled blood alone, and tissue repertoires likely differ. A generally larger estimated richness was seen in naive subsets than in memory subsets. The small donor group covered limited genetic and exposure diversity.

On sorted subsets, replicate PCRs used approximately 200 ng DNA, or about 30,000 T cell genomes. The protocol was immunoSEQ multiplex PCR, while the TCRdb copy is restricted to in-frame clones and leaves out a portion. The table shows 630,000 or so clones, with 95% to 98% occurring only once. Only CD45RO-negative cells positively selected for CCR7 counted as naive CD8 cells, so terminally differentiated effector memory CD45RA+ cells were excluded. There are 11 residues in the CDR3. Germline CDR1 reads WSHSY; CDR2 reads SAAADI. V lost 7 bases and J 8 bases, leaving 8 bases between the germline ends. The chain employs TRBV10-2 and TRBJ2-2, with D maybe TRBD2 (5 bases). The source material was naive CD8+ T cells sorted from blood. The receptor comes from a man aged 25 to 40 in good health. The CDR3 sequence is CASTSIGELFF. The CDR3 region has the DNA TGCGCCAGCACTAGCATAGGGGAGCTGTTTTTT.